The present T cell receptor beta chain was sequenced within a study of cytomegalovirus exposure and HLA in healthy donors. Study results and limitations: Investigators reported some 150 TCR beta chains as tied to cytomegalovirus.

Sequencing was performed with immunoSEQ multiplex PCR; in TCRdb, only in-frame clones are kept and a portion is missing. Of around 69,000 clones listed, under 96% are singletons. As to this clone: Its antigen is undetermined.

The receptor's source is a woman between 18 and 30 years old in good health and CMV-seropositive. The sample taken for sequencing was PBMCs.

CDR3 DNA sequence: TGTGCCAGCAGCGCGGGACCCTACTACAATGAGCAGTTCTTC. Translation: CASSAGPYYNEQFF. The rearrangement links TRBV11-1 to TRBJ2-1; a weak D match, TRBD2 (6 bases). Per germline, CDR1 SGHAT and CDR2 FQDESV (reference sequence). V lost 5 bases to trimming and J lost 3 bases, with 11 bases between them. The length of the CDR3 is 14 residues.